This TCR beta chain is drawn from a study of blood T cells in healthy people across ages (dated by TCRdb to the mid-2010s). Regarding the study in general: In model experiments, roughly one uniquely barcoded TCR beta cDNA molecule per two T cells was captured by template switching. Using deep sequencing normalized with unique cDNA molecular identifiers, the study measured how TCR beta repertoire diversity changes with age. The donors were divided into four age groups: young (average around 15 years), middle-aged (approximately 39), aged (about 62) and long-lived (roughly 88). To avoid experimental bias, donors of different ages were randomly spread across the sequencing lanes. The study analyzed two additional independent replicas of 1 million unique cDNA reads from the same blood draw for two donors, one aged 18 to 30 and one aged 80 or older. The paper's findings and limits, for the study overall: Observed TCR beta diversity correlated strongly with the percentage of naive T cells measured by flow cytometry. Compared with the aged group, the long-lived group had more naive CD4+ T cells, fewer expanded clones and increased TCR diversity, a pattern suggesting age selection. Donor CMV infection status was unknown, potentially confounding age-related changes in expanded clonotypes. As age increased, observed TCR beta diversity per million T cells dropped in a roughly linear way, and a significant reduction was already evident by age 40. Estimates of total diversity from one million sequenced T cells were regarded as lower bounds and underestimates. Since profiling was done on bulk unsorted PBMCs, naive and antigen-experienced compartments could not be conclusively compared.

The donors were a few dozen Caucasian individuals from Russia, aged roughly 6 to 90 years, who were systemically healthy. Each donor gave roughly 11 milliliters of peripheral blood, drawn into EDTA-treated Vacutainer tubes. Ficoll-Paque density-gradient centrifugation was used to isolate PBMCs, with at least 7 million obtained per sample. Trizol reagent was used to extract total RNA from the PBMCs, yielding at least 5.5 micrograms per sample. For every donor, an aliquot of PBMCs went through flow cytometry to measure the percentages of naive CD45RAhigh/CD27high T cells. Taken from the germline V gene, the CDR1 and CDR2 loops are SGDLS and YYNGEE. The trim is 3 bases for V and 2 bases for J, with a gap of 14 bases between the germline ends. From the cysteine up to the phenylalanine, the CDR3 has a length of 15 residues. Only the CDR3 region is kept as DNA, spanning 45 bases read in frame from base 1.

As to this clonotype: Its antigen remains unidentified. Qualities for individual bases were not recorded, and no much larger clone is one base off.

Receptors were amplified or captured by 5' RACE. Instrument on record: Illumina HiSeq 2500. A second PCR of about 7 to 12 cycles was run with a J-beta primer mix and a sample-barcoded 5' primer. A unique molecular identifier was introduced onto each TCR beta cDNA molecule by a template-switch 5' adaptor carrying 12 random nucleotides. At least 2.5 million CDR3-containing paired-end reads were obtained from each sample. First-strand cDNA synthesis was performed from all RNA using the Mint cDNA synthesis kit, with priming by a TRBC-specific oligonucleotide. After uracil-DNA glycosylase treatment, a first 18-cycle PCR used universal primers M1SS and BC2_uni_R on all cDNA. Regarding the original processing steps: Each sample was normalized by randomly selecting 1 million high-quality reads, each carrying a distinct molecular identifier. Reads sharing molecular identifiers were discarded rather than binned into consensus sequences. MiTCR, with a Q25 quality threshold and the strictest error-elimination algorithm, was used for CDR3 identification, clonotype clustering and error correction. A nonparametric unseen species model using Euler transformation provided a lower-bound estimate of total TCR beta diversity. TCRdb handled the public reads itself, with Q25 trimming in fastp and clone calling in MiXCR, and kept productive beta chains. Under each unique CDR3 protein, matching rows form one entry showing the most common genes and DNA. In this record, the V and J calls reflect TCRdb's handling and not the investigators' own analysis. In all, the sample holds under 850,000 distinct CDR3 sequences, and about 37% of those were seen once. The top ten constitute 10% to 15% of the sample.

Here the chain combines TRBV9 and TRBJ1-2, with no confidently assigned D gene. The sequenced sample consisted of blood. The receptor's source is a man between 18 and 29 years old in good health. The CDR3 loop reads CASSADRTGNYGYTF. The bases read TGTGCCAGCAGCGCTGATCGGACGGGAAACTATGGCTACACCTTC.